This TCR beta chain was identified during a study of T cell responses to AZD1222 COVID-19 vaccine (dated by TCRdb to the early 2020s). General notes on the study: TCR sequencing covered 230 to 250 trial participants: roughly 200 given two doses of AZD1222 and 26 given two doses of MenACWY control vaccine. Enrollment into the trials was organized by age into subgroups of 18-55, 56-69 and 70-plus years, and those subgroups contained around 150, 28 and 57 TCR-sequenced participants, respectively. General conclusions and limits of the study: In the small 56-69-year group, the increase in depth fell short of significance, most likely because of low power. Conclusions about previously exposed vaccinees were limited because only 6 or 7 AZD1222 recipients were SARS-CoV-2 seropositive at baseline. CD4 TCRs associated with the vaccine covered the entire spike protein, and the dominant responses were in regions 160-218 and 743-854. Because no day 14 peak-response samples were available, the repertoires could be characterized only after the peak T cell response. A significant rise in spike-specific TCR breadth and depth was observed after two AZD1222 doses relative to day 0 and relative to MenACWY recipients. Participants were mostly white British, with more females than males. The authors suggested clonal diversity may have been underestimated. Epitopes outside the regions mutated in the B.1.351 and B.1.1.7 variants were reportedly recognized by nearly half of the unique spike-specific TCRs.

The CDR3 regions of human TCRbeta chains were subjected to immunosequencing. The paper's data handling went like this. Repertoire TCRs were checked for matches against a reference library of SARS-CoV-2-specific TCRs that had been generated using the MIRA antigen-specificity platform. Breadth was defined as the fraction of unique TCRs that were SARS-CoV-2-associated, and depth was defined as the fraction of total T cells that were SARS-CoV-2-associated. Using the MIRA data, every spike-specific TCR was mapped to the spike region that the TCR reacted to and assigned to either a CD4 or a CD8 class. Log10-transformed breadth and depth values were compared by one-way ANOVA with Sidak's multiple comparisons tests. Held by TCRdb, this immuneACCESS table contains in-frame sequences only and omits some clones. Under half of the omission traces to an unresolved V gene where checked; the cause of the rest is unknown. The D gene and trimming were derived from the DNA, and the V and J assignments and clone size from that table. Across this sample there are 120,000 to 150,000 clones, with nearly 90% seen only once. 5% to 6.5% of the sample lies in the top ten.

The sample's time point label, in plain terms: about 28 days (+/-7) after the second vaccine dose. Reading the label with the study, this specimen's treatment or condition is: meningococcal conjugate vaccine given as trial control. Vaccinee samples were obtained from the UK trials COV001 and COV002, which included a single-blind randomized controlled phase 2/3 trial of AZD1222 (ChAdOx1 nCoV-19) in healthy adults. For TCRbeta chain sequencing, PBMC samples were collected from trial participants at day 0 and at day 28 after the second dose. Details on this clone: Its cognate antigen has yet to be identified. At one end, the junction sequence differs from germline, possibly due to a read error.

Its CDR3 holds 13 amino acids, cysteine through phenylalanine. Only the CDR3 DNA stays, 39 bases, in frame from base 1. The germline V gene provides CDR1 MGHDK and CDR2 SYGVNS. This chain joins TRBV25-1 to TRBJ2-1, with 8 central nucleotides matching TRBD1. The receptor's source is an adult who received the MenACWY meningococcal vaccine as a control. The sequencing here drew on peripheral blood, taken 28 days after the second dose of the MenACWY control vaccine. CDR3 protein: CASSSTGTGPPVF. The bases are TGTGCCAGCAGTTCTACCGGGACAGGCCCTCCCGTCTTC.